Below, 23 T cell receptor beta chains from the same sample are listed, as sequenced in a study of cytomegalovirus exposure and HLA in healthy donors. Primers for the PCR totalled 60 Vbeta and 13 Jbeta. TCRdb keeps only in-frame clones here, not all; method: immunoSEQ multiplex PCR. The sample contains 45,000 to 65,000 clones, around four fifths of which appear only once. Source material: PBMCs. The source is a man between 25 and 39 years old in good health and CMV-seronegative.

The chain joins TRBV19 to TRBJ1-2, with TRBD1 as a possible D gene (6 bases). The CDR3 runs to 15 residues. Germline-derived CDR1 and CDR2 are LNHDA and SQIVND (reference sequence). V lost 2 bases to trimming and J lost 7 bases, with 17 bases between them. CDR3 nucleotides: TGTGCCAGTAGTATATCGCGACAGGTTACGGGTGGCTACACCTTC. Translating gives CASSISRQVTGGYTF.

This rearrangement joins TRBV6-4 to TRBJ2-6, with D tentatively TRBD1 (5 bases). V lost 6 bases and J lost 11, with 14 bases in between. This CDR3 has 13 residues. The germline gives CDR1 MRHNA, CDR2 SNTAGT. The CDR3 DNA follows: TGTGCCAGCAGCCCCAGGGCCCTCGACGTCCTGACTTTC. Translating gives CASSPRALDVLTF.

The chain has TRBV6-5 and TRBJ2-7; 9 positions agree with TRBD1. The CDR3 is 15 residues long. V gave up 6 bases and J gave up 3 bases; unmatched junction bases: 9. Germline V gene data show CDR1 as MNHEY and CDR2 as SVGAGI. The CDR3 protein is CASRQDRGDLYEQYF. In nucleotides, the CDR3 is TGTGCCAGCAGGCAGGACAGGGGAGATCTCTACGAGCAGTACTTC.

This sequence joins TRBV11-2 and TRBJ2-7; TRBD2 is a possible D gene (7 bases). Trimming left V 6 bases short and J 2 bases short, with 17 bases between. Germline-derived CDR1 and CDR2 are SGHAT and FQNNGV. The CDR3 sequence is 15 residues long. Written as DNA, the CDR3 is TGTGCCAGCAGATCATGGGGGGGCTCTACCTACGAGCAGTACTTC. Amino acids: CASRSWGGSTYEQYF.

There are a few counts of this clone. The chain employs TRBV2 and TRBJ1-5; D unresolved. The CDR3 is 14 residues long. V lost 7 bases to trimming and J lost 2 bases, with 12 bases between them. Germline V gene sequence: CDR1 SNHLY, CDR2 FYNNEI. CDR3 nucleotide sequence: TGTGCCAGCAAAGAGACATCGGGCAATCAGCCCCAGCATTTT. This encodes CASKETSGNQPQHF.

The genes are TRBV19 and TRBJ1-5; D ambiguous. Trimming cost V 3 bases and J 0 bases, with 9 bases left between them. Germline lookup yields CDR1 LNHDA and CDR2 SQIVND (reference sequence). CDR3 length: 15 amino acids. In DNA, the CDR3 is TGTGCCAGTAGTATGAGAGATTATAGCAATCAGCCCCAGCATTTT. Translating it yields CASSMRDYSNQPQHF.

The genes are TRBV27 and TRBJ1-4, with a weak D call TRBD1 (6 bases). This CDR3 is 15 amino acids long. Trimming shortened V by 3 bases and J by 4 bases, and 12 bases separated the two germline ends. Germline CDR1 reads MNHEY; CDR2 reads SMNVEV (reference sequence). CDR3 nucleotides: TGTGCCAGCAGTTTGGGGGGGCGGGATAATGAAAAACTGTTTTTT. It specifies CASSLGGRDNEKLFF.

The chain uses TRBV2 and TRBJ2-7; the match to TRBD1 covers 8 bases. The CDR3 extends over 14 amino acids. The germline V gene has CDR1 SNHLY and CDR2 FYNNEI. V shed 5 bases, J shed 5 bases, and the junction held 8 bases outside the gene matches. In nucleotides, the CDR3 is TGTGCCAGCAGTCCGACAGGGGATGTCGACGAGCAGTACTTC. As protein: CASSPTGDVDEQYF.

The chain is built from TRBV7-3 and TRBJ2-1; D may be TRBD1 (6 bases). The CDR3 is made up of 13 amino acids. Between the trimmed V and J ends, which lost 4 bases and 10 bases, there was a span of 14 bases. CDR1 and CDR2 from the germline V gene are SGHTA and FQGTGA. The CDR3 nucleotides are TGTGCCAGCAGCTCCGCCGGGCAGGGGGAGCAGTTCTTC. Encoded protein: CASSSAGQGEQFF.

V and J are TRBV27 and TRBJ2-7, with 10 nucleotides matching TRBD2. CDR1 and CDR2 from the germline V gene are MNHEY and SMNVEV (reference sequence). V shed 8 bases and J 2 bases; nucleotides not matched to a gene: 3. This CDR3 is 13 amino acids long. The CDR3 DNA reads TGTGCCAGCGGAAGCGGGAGGGCCTACGAGCAGTACTTC. Translation: CASGSGRAYEQYF.

This clone came up a few times. This chain joins TRBV15 and TRBJ2-5, with 8 bases that match TRBD1. Germline CDR1 is LNHNV and CDR2 is YYDKDF (reference sequence). V lost 4 bases to trimming and J lost 4 bases; unmatched junction nucleotides: 11. The CDR3 loop spans 16 amino acids. The CDR3 loop is CATSNRDRSGRETQYF. Here the CDR3 DNA reads TGTGCCACCAGCAACCGGGACAGGTCGGGGAGAGAGACCCAGTACTTC. The whole variable domain, filled in from reference TRBV15 and TRBJ2-5, reads DAMVIQNPRYQVTQFGKPVTLSCSQTLNHNVMYWYQQKSSQAPKLLFHYYDKDFNNEADTPDNFQSRRPNTSFCFLDIRSPGLGDTAMYLCATSNRDRSGRETQYFGPGTRLLVL.

Here the CDR3 DNA reads TGTGCCAGCAGGACGACAGGGGCCTACGAGCAGTACTTC. Protein: CASRTTGAYEQYF. The chain employs TRBV11-2 and TRBJ2-5; TRBD1 matches 8 bases. The last part of the DNA fits TRBJ2-7 better; the J call may be wrong. CDR1 and CDR2 from the germline V gene are SGHAT and FQNNGV. The CDR3 spans 13 residues.

The chain combines TRBV27 with TRBJ1-4, with 7 bases fitting TRBD1. Germline values: CDR1 MNHEY, CDR2 SMNVEV (reference sequence). V was pared by 5 bases and J by 4 bases, with 7 bases of the junction left unmatched. This CDR3 spans 15 amino acids. CDR3 in amino acids: CASSRGTANNEKLFF. The CDR3 nucleotides are TGTGCCAGCAGTAGGGGGACAGCCAATAATGAAAAACTGTTTTTT. The full variable domain, with the rest looked up from reference TRBV27 and TRBJ1-4, is EAQVTQNPRYLITVTGKKLTVTCSQNMNHEYMSWYRQDPGLGLRQIYYSMNVEVTDKGDVPEGYKVSRKEKRNFPLILESPSPNQTSLYFCASSRGTANNEKLFFGSGTQLSVL.

This clone was seen once. This sequence joins TRBV27 and TRBJ2-7, with no clear D. The length of the CDR3 is 13 residues. The V and J ends lost 4 bases and 0 bases respectively, with 7 bases between them. CDR1 and CDR2 from the germline V gene are MNHEY and SMNVEV (reference sequence). CDR3 bases: TGTGCCAGCAGTTCCTCTCTCTCCTACGAGCAGTACTTC. It yields the protein CASSSSLSYEQYF.

In this sample, this clone turned up once. This chain uses TRBV6-5 with TRBJ1-5; 10 nucleotides match TRBD1. V lost 4 bases, J lost 3 bases, and 6 bases stayed unmatched. The CDR3 extends over 16 amino acids. Germline CDR1 reads MNHEY; CDR2 reads SVGAGI. CDR3 coding DNA: TGTGCCAGCAGTTCCCGGACAGGGGGATTCAATCAGCCCCAGCATTTT. Translating gives CASSSRTGGFNQPQHF.

The chain combines TRBV6-5 with TRBJ2-7, with 7 bases lining up with TRBD1. Germline V gives CDR1 MNHEY, CDR2 SVGAGI. V lost 2 bases and J lost 3; bases outside the gene matches: 4. The CDR3 is 14 amino acids. CDR3 sequence (DNA): TGTGCCAGCAGTTACACAGGGGCAGGCTACGAGCAGTACTTC. Protein sequence: CASSYTGAGYEQYF.

The chain has TRBV7-6 and TRBJ1-5; D call uncertain. The CDR3 is 14 amino acids. CDR1 and CDR2 (germline): SGHVS, FNYEAQ. The V and J ends lost 2 bases and 3 bases respectively, with 8 bases between them. The CDR3 sequence is CASSLQQPNQPQHF. The CDR3 nucleotides read TGTGCCAGCAGCTTACAACAGCCCAATCAGCCCCAGCATTTT.

The chain uses TRBV6-5 and TRBJ1-5, with a tentative D call TRBD1 (5 bases). In germline, CDR1 is MNHEY, CDR2 SVGAGI. There are 13 residues in the CDR3. The V and J ends lost 6 bases and 3 bases respectively, with 9 bases between them. This chain's CDR3 is CASRRQYNQPQHF. CDR3 DNA sequence: TGTGCCAGCAGGCGACAGTACAATCAGCCCCAGCATTTT.

The chain employs TRBV10-2 and TRBJ2-1; 10 bases are a match to TRBD2. Germline V gives CDR1 WSHSY, CDR2 SAAADI. With V trimmed by 2 bases and J by 7 bases, 5 bases remained unmatched. This CDR3 has 15 amino acids. CDR3 DNA sequence: TGCGCCAGCAGTGAGAGGGCTAGCGGGAGTAATGAGCAGTTCTTC. This translates into CASSERASGSNEQFF.

The chain recombines TRBV5-6 with TRBJ2-7, with TRBD2 matching 14 bases. Germline V gene sequence: CDR1 SGHDT, CDR2 YYEEEE. The trim removed 0 bases at V and 7 bases at J, leaving 0 bases unmatched. CDR3 length equals 14 residues. CDR3 DNA: TGTGCCAGCAGCTTGGGGACTAGCGGGAGGGAGCAGTACTTC. It codes for CASSLGTSGREQYF.

In its sample, this clone was seen a few times. The chain uses TRBV18 and TRBJ2-7, with D perhaps TRBD1 (5 bases). V lost 5 bases and J lost 2, with 19 bases in between. The CDR3 covers 16 residues. Germline CDR1 reads KGHSH; CDR2 reads LQKENI. CDR3 residues: CASSVAGTGEAYEQYF. DNA of the CDR3: TGTGCCAGCTCAGTCGCCGGCACAGGCGAAGCCTACGAGCAGTACTTC.

This clone was found once. The chain employs TRBV20-1 and TRBJ2-5; 7 positions agree with TRBD1. This CDR3 comprises 10 residues. Germline assignment: CDR1 DFQATT and CDR2 SNEGSKA (reference sequence). The CDR3 loop reads CRDRQETQYF. The CDR3 DNA reads TGCCGGGACAGACAAGAGACCCAGTACTTC.

The chain has TRBV7-8 and TRBJ1-1, with 7 bases matching TRBD1. This CDR3 is 16 amino acids long. V lost 2 bases to trimming and J lost 4 bases; unmatched junction nucleotides: 10. From germline, CDR1 is SGHVS and CDR2 FQNEAQ. Written as DNA, the CDR3 is TGTGCCAGCAGCTTATTTGACAGGGAGGTGGGCACTGAAGCTTTCTTT. Its protein product is CASSLFDREVGTEAFF. The whole variable domain, filled in from reference TRBV7-8 and TRBJ1-1, reads GAGVSQSPRYKVAKRGQDVALRCDPISGHVSLFWYQQALGQGPEFLTYFQNEAQLDKSGLPSDRFFAERPEGSVSTLKIQRTQQEDSAVYLCASSLFDREVGTEAFFGQGTRLTVV.